Included here is one T cell receptor (beta chain) sequence, with context. Per the original methods: Amplification from reference gene primers served as the basis for estimated nucleated cell counts. Produced via immunoSEQ multiplex PCR; TCRdb's table is partial and in-frame only. That table gives V, J and clone size, and the DNA gave D and trimming. The sample lists 400,000 to 550,000 clones; approximately 90% were seen once. This record comes from a study of blood T cell repertoires in COVID-19. Overall study context: Samples of COVID-19 (acute and convalescent) were obtained from the United States, Italy and Spain. T cells, B-cell-depleted T cells, or PBMCs provided the cDNA or gDNA that served as material.

This TCR came from a woman aged 18-29 years with acute COVID-19. The sequenced material came from PBMCs or T cells enriched from blood (not recorded which).

In nucleotides, the CDR3 is TGTGCCAGCAGCCTCGGACAGATAGCTTTCTTT. Translated: CASSLGQIAFF. The rearrangement links TRBV5-6 to TRBJ1-1; D perhaps matches TRBD1 (6 bases). V dropped 4 bases and J dropped 10 bases, with 11 bases sitting between them. The CDR3 extends over 11 amino acids. Per germline, CDR1 SGHDT and CDR2 YYEEEE. Based on the CDR3 plus reference TRBV5-6 and TRBJ1-1, the full variable domain is DAGVTQSPTHLIKTRGQQVTLRCSPKSGHDTVSWYQQALGQGPQFIFQYYEEEERQRGNFPDRFSGHQFPNYSSELNVNALLLGDSALYLCASSLGQIAFFGQGTRLTVV.